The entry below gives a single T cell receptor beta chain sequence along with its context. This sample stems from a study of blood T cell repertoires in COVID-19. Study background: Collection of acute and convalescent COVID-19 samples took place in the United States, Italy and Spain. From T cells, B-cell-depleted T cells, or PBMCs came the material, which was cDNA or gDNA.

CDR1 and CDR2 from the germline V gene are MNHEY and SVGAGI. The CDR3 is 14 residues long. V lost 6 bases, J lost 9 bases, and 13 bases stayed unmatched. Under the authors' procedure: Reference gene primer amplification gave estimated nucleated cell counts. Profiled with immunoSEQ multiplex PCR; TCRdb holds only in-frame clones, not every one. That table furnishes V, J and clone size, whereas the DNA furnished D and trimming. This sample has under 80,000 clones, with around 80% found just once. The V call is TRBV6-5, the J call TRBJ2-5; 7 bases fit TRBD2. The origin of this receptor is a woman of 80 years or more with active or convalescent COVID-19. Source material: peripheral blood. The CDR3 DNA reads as TGTGCCAGCAGCCGGGACCTTGGGCGGGGGTCCCAGTACTTC. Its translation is CASSRDLGRGSQYF.